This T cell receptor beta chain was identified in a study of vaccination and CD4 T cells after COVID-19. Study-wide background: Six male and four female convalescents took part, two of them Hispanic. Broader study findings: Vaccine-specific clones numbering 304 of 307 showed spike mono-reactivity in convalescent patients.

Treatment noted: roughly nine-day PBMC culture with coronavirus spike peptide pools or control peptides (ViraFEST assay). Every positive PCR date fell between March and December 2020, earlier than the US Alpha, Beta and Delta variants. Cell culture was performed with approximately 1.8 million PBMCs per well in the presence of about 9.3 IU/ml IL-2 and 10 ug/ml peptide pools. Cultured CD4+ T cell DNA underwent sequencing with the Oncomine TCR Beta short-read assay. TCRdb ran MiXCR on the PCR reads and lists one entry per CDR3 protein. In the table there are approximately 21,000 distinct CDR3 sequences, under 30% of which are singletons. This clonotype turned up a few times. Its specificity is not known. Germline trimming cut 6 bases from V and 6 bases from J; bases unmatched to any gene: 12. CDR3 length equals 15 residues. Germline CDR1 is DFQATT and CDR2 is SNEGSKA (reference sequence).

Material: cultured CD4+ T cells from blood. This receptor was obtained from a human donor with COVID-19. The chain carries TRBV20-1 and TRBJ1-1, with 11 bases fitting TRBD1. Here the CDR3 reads CSAAGQGAMRAEAFF. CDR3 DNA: TGCAGTGCAGCAGGACAGGGGGCGATGAGGGCTGAAGCTTTCTTT.